Listed below are T cell receptor beta chains from one sample, sequenced in a study of CD8 T cells in ankylosing spondylitis. TCRdb re-called the 5' RACE reads through MiXCR, storing one row per CDR3 protein. There are some 840,000 distinct CDR3 sequences in the sample; 12% occur only once, and about 0.5% lies in the top ten. The sample taken for sequencing was blood, either unsorted or a sorted T cell fraction (not recorded which). These TCRs come from a male donor with ankylosing spondylitis. Each CDR3 is given without its conserved first and last residue. Fields, in order: V gene, J gene, CDR3 protein.

TRBV7-2	TRBJ2-2	ASSNDGNTGELF
TRBV28	TRBJ2-2	ASSSPTKGQGVVVGELF
TRBV4-2	TRBJ1-1	ASRKGEAGSTEAF
TRBV7-2	TRBJ2-7	ASSLRSRGEQY
TRBV7-6	TRBJ2-1	ASSWAVGSSYNEQF
TRBV18	TRBJ1-1	ASSPPNLAEEAF
TRBV7-6	TRBJ2-5	ASSGVRETQY
TRBV7-3	TRBJ1-1	ASSGGPKRTEAF
TRBV30	TRBJ1-1	AWSVRGRNTEAF
TRBV20-1	TRBJ1-5	SANGDHVGQPQH
TRBV5-1	TRBJ2-7	ASSLSGGMGEQY
TRBV6-1	TRBJ2-1	ASSSGSFYNEQF
TRBV7-2	TRBJ2-1	ASRSPGLGNEQF
TRBV7-9	TRBJ2-5	ASSFHNGRGSETQY
TRBV5-1	TRBJ2-3	ASSLGGRGPDTQY
TRBV18	TRBJ2-7	ASSRKTGVSHYEQY
TRBV27	TRBJ2-5	ASSFVNRGYQETQY
TRBV2	TRBJ2-1	ASIAGSTRYNEQF
TRBV6-1	TRBJ2-2	ASRKGGRFNTGELF
TRBV28	TRBJ1-5	ASRPRQGGGQPQH
TRBV6-5	TRBJ1-1	ASSYWPYQDTEAF
TRBV29-1	TRBJ1-1	SVATGVTEAF
TRBV6-6	TRBJ2-1	ASGAGTTNEQF
TRBV20-1	TRBJ1-2	SARSPGPTSVSGYT
TRBV20-1	TRBJ1-2	SARAGDQYGYT
TRBV5-1	TRBJ2-2	ASSLGRDTNTGELF
TRBV5-1	TRBJ2-5	ASSLGQFGAQY
TRBV5-5	TRBJ2-5	ASSLIGQGETQY
TRBV12-3/TRBV12-4	TRBJ1-5	ASSFGRSQPQH
TRBV7-2	TRBJ2-1	ASSSQRLGVVNEQF